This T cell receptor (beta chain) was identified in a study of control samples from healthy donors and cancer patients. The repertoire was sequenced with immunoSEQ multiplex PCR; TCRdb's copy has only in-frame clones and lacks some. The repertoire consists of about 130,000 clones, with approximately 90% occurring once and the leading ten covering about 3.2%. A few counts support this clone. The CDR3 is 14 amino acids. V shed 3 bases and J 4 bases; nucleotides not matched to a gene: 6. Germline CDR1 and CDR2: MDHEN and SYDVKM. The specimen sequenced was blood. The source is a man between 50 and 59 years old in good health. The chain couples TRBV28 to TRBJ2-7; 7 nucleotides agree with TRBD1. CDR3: CASSLVTGMYEQYF. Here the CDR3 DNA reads TGTGCCAGCAGTTTGGTGACAGGGATGTACGAGCAGTACTTC. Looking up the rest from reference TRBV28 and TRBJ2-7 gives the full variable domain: DVKVTQSSRYLVKRTGEKVFLECVQDMDHENMFWYRQDPGLGLRLIYFSYDVKMKEKGDIPEGYSVSREKKERFSLILESASTNQTSMYLCASSLVTGMYEQYFGPGTRLTVT.